The rows below give T cell receptor beta chains drawn from one sample of a study of vaccination and CD4 T cells after COVID-19. TCRdb reprocessed the PCR reads via MiXCR and lists one record per CDR3 protein. The sample lists around 15,000 distinct CDR3 sequences, 20% to 25% seen once, with roughly 12% in the top ten. The antigens these receptors bind are not known. Sequencing was performed on CD4+ T cells from blood, cultured in vitro, taken before SARS-CoV-2 vaccination. The source of these receptors is a human donor who received a COVID-19 vaccine. Each CDR3 is given with its conserved first and last residue.

>TRBV19|13|TRBJ1-2
CASSIEGLTGYTF
>TRBV27|17|TRBJ2-1
CASSLFLRQGSLHEQFF
>TRBV24-1|15|TRBJ2-7
CATSDPGTGAYEQYF
>TRBV30|12|TRBJ1-2
CAWNRARRGYTF
>TRBV10-2|14|TRBJ2-5
CASSRGQVQETQYF
>TRBV6-1|13|TRBJ1-2
CASSAVLNYGYTF
>TRBV19|15|TRBJ1-1
CASSIGTGPNTEAFF
>TRBV6-2/TRBV6-3|14|TRBJ2-7
CASQRGGSSYEQYF
>TRBV2|15|TRBJ1-2
CASSDRVRRGYGYTF
>TRBV6-1|14|TRBJ2-5
CASSRTSGQETQYF
>TRBV29-1|14|TRBJ1-2
CSVRAGGWGDGYTF
>TRBV2|15|TRBJ1-6
CASSVRGARNSPLHF
>TRBV4-2|15|TRBJ1-4
CASSQVQGRNEKLFF
>TRBV7-2|13|TRBJ1-1
CASSTRQGVGAFF
>TRBV29-1|12|TRBJ1-2
CSVVGGDYGYTF
>TRBV6-2/TRBV6-3|14|TRBJ1-2
CATSDADRGYGYTF
>TRBV19|16|TRBJ1-3
CASTARGTVSGNTIYF
>TRBV5-1|14|TRBJ2-5
CASSQNRGGETQYF
>TRBV30|16|TRBJ1-1
CAWRSIGRLLNTEAFF
>TRBV12-3/TRBV12-4|17|TRBJ1-5
CASSLTTGTGSNQPQHF
>TRBV7-3|19|TRBJ2-1
CASSLTPRSLAGGINEQFF
>TRBV7-3|13|TRBJ2-3
CASSFRRTDTQYF
>TRBV7-8|16|TRBJ2-2
CASSLRTGQNTGELFF
>TRBV20-1|13|TRBJ1-2
CSASWGTNYGYTF
>TRBV7-2|16|TRBJ1-5
CASSDRPRGPHQPQHF
>TRBV2|15|TRBJ2-4
CASSLTGDPQGIQYF
>TRBV7-2|17|TRBJ1-5
CASSLLPGRLSNQPQHF
>TRBV28|15|TRBJ2-7
CASSQPGQGAYEQYF
>TRBV7-2|14|TRBJ2-7
CASSLGPGRYEQYF
>TRBV12-1|14|TRBJ1-5
CASSKLTAHQPQHF
>TRBV18|17|TRBJ1-2
CASSPPGQVPWWSGYTF
>TRBV30|13|TRBJ2-7
CAWSPGGNYEQYF
>TRBV5-1|17|TRBJ2-1
CASSLWGGTAFDNEQFF
>TRBV19|14|TRBJ2-6
CATGRNSGANVLTF
>TRBV20-1|14|TRBJ2-2
CSASRLAGTGELFF
>TRBV20-1|15|TRBJ1-4
CSATAHRGLNEKLFF
>TRBV5-1|18|TRBJ2-5
CASSLEGSRVLRGETQYF
>TRBV19|13|TRBJ1-3
CASAWSSGNTIYF
>TRBV5-4|16|TRBJ2-2
CASSPPIGKNTGELFF
>TRBV10-3|15|TRBJ1-3
CATLGSFNSGNTIYF
>TRBV6-5|18|TRBJ2-1
CASSYRVEGEPIYNEQFF
>TRBV6-2/TRBV6-3|15|TRBJ2-1
CASSYGTSGGGRKFF
>TRBV7-2|16|TRBJ2-5
CASSLGSSGAQETQYF
>TRBV29-1|13|TRBJ2-2
CSVAGPAAGELFF
>TRBV18|13|TRBJ1-2
CASSPGGGFGYTF